The 29 T cell receptor beta chains listed next were all sequenced from one sample in a study of identifying expanded T cells in peripheral blood. TCRdb's copy holds only in-frame clones and misses some; the assay was immunoSEQ multiplex PCR. There are around 75,000 clones in the sample; 85% to 90% occur only once, and 2.5% to 3.5% lies in the top ten. Sequencing was done on a sample of blood. These receptors all stem from a person aged 18 to 70 in good health.

The chain joins TRBV4-1 to TRBJ2-7; 9 bases agree with TRBD1. The CDR3 sequence is 17 residues long. Germline values: CDR1 MGHRA, CDR2 YSYEKL. Trimming took 0 bases from V and 1 from J; bases not matched to a gene: 7. The CDR3 sequence is CASSQDRLGTGSYEQYF. The CDR3 DNA reads as TGCGCCAGCAGCCAAGATCGCCTAGGGACAGGGTCCTACGAGCAGTACTTC.

V and J are TRBV19 and TRBJ2-1; 8 bases are a match to TRBD2. From germline, CDR1 is LNHDA and CDR2 SQIVND (reference sequence). This CDR3 has 15 amino acids. After removal of 0 bases from V and 6 bases from J, the junction contained 4 bases not matched to a gene. CDR3 coding DNA: TGTGCCAGTAGTATAGACGGGGGGGGCCTCAATGAGCAGTTCTTC. It yields the protein CASSIDGGGLNEQFF.

The gene calls are TRBV6-6 and TRBJ2-3; no clear D gene. The CDR3 spans 14 residues. Per the germline V gene, CDR1 is MNHNY and CDR2 is SVGAGI (reference sequence). The V gene lost 0 bases and the J gene lost 3 bases, with 7 bases spanning the gap. The CDR3 region has the DNA TGTGCCAGCAGTTACTCTCTATATACAGATACGCAGTATTTT. It translates to CASSYSLYTDTQYF.

The chain has TRBV27 and TRBJ2-3; 7 bases match TRBD1. Germline V gene data show CDR1 as MNHEY and CDR2 as SMNVEV (reference sequence). J was trimmed by 5 bases and V by 3 bases; bases with no gene match: 5. CDR3 length: 14 amino acids. CDR3 nucleotide sequence: TGTGCCAGCAGTTTGACAGGGATTGTAGATACGCAGTATTTT. This translates into CASSLTGIVDTQYF.

The gene calls are TRBV6-5 and TRBJ2-7; TRBD1 agrees at 9 bases. With 2 bases clipped from V and 5 bases from J, the junction kept 4 bases outside the gene matches. The CDR3 totals 14 residues. Germline V gene data show CDR1 as MNHEY and CDR2 as SVGAGI. In nucleotides, the CDR3 is TGTGCCAGCAGTTACGACAGGGGGATCGACGAGCAGTACTTC. Translating gives CASSYDRGIDEQYF.

The CDR3 nucleotides are TGTGCCAGCATACGAGCACAGGGAACCGGGGAGCTGTTTTTT. Translation gives CASIRAQGTGELFF. V is TRBV6-6 and J is TRBJ2-2; tentatively, D is TRBD1 (6 bases). Per germline, CDR1 MNHNY and CDR2 SVGAGI (reference sequence). This CDR3 is 14 amino acids long. Trimming removed 7 bases at V and 5 bases at J, with 14 bases between.

CDR3 residues: CAWSVPQASGSMTDTQYF. The DNA of the CDR3 is TGTGCCTGGAGTGTTCCCCAGGCTAGCGGGAGCATGACAGATACGCAGTATTTT. This rearrangement joins TRBV30 to TRBJ2-3, with TRBD2 matching 10 bases. V dropped 0 bases and J dropped 3; count of bases not matched to a gene: 12. Germline CDR1 and CDR2: GTSNPN and SVGIG (reference sequence). This CDR3 contains 18 residues.

V usage is TRBV18 and J usage is TRBJ1-3; D is possibly TRBD1 (5 bases). This CDR3 region has 15 residues. V lost 6 bases, J lost 1 base, and 13 bases lay in between. Germline CDR1 is KGHSH and CDR2 is LQKENI. The CDR3 region is CASSQGWGSGNTIYF. The CDR3 bases are TGTGCCAGCTCCCAGGGCTGGGGATCTGGAAACACCATATATTTT.

The gene calls are TRBV9 and TRBJ2-1; 7 nucleotides match TRBD2. Germline lookup yields CDR1 SGDLS and CDR2 YYNGEE. This CDR3 region has 16 residues. V dropped 5 bases and J dropped 6; count of bases not matched to a gene: 14. The CDR3 here is CASSGRSGGEGNEQFF. The CDR3 coding sequence is TGTGCCAGCAGTGGTCGTAGCGGAGGGGAGGGCAATGAGCAGTTCTTC.

The V gene is TRBV18, the J gene TRBJ2-7, with D perhaps TRBD1 or TRBD2 (5 bases each). Looked up from germline, CDR1 is KGHSH and CDR2 is LQKENI. V was pared by 3 bases and J by 2 bases, with 11 bases between. The CDR3 runs 14 residues. CDR3 sequence reads: CASSPPGLAYEQYF. The CDR3 DNA reads as TGTGCCAGCTCACCCCCGGGGCTAGCCTACGAGCAGTACTTC.

The CDR3 loop is CASSFFPSTDTFTGELFF. In nucleotides, the CDR3 is TGTGCCAGCAGCTTTTTCCCTTCTACGGACACCTTCACCGGGGAGCTGTTTTTT. The chain is built from TRBV5-6 and TRBJ2-2, with a possible D match to TRBD1 (5 bases). The V end lost 2 bases, the J end lost 4 bases, and 21 bases lay between the germline ends. The CDR3 sequence is 18 residues long. CDR1 and CDR2 (germline): SGHDT, YYEEEE.

The V call is TRBV9, the J call TRBJ2-5, with D possibly matching TRBD2 (5 bases). V was shortened by 0 bases and J by 3 bases, with 12 bases between the two germline ends. CDR1 and CDR2 from the germline V gene are SGDLS and YYNGEE. The CDR3 is 15 amino acids. The CDR3 reads CASSVGLAGEETQYF. The CDR3 nucleotides read TGTGCCAGCAGCGTAGGTCTAGCCGGGGAAGAGACCCAGTACTTC.

The V gene is TRBV7-2, the J gene TRBJ2-3, with 7 bases aligning to TRBD2. Germline V gene sequence: CDR1 SGHTA, CDR2 FQGNSA. With V trimmed by 3 bases and J by 0 bases, 9 bases remained unmatched. The CDR3 is made up of 17 amino acids. The CDR3 sequence is CASSLQWAGVSTDTQYF. The CDR3 nucleotides read TGTGCCAGCAGCTTGCAATGGGCGGGAGTGAGCACAGATACGCAGTATTTT.

The V gene is TRBV27, the J gene TRBJ2-3; 7 bases are shared with TRBD2. CDR3 size: 15 residues. After removal of 2 bases from V and 5 bases from J, the junction contained 7 bases not matched to a gene. Germline loops: CDR1 MNHEY, CDR2 SMNVEV (reference sequence). As DNA, the CDR3 is TGTGCCAGCAGTTTAAGTCCCGGGAGGCAAGATACGCAGTATTTT. Residues: CASSLSPGRQDTQYF.

This clone was seen only once. The gene calls are TRBV7-6 and TRBJ1-2, with D perhaps TRBD1 (6 bases). From germline, CDR1 is SGHVS and CDR2 FNYEAQ. The CDR3 spans 16 residues. V lost 5 bases and J lost 5, with 21 bases in between. CDR3 bases: TGTGCCAGCAGCCCGACCTTTGGGGGAGGGGGATATGGCTACACCTTC. This codes for CASSPTFGGGGYGYTF.

The rearrangement joins TRBV11-2 to TRBJ2-7; a possible D gene is TRBD2 (6 bases). CDR3 size: 17 residues. Germline V gene lookup returns CDR1 SGHAT and CDR2 FQNNGV. The ends were cut back, 1 base at V and 0 bases at J, with 16 bases in the middle. Here the CDR3 DNA reads TGTGCCAGCAGCTTAGTGGGAGCGGGTCACTTCTCCTACGAGCAGTACTTC. Amino acids: CASSLVGAGHFSYEQYF.

Regarding this clone: This specimen includes other DNA sequences encoding the same CDR3. The V call is TRBV7-2, the J call TRBJ2-1; perhaps TRBD1 as D (5 bases). CDR3 size: 13 residues. Germline-derived CDR1 and CDR2 are SGHTA and FQGNSA. V was pared by 1 base and J by 10 bases, with 11 bases between. CDR3 loop: CASSLGQGGEQFF. The CDR3 DNA is TGTGCCAGCAGCTTAGGCCAGGGCGGAGAGCAGTTCTTC.

This chain uses TRBV7-2 with TRBJ2-7, with TRBD2 matching 7 bases. V was pared by 1 base and J by 0 bases, with 6 bases of the junction left unmatched. Looked up from germline, CDR1 is SGHTA and CDR2 is FQGNSA. CDR3 length: 16 residues. The CDR3, as DNA: TGTGCCAGCAGCTTAGAATTCGGGAGGAGCTCCTACGAGCAGTACTTC. Protein sequence: CASSLEFGRSSYEQYF.

The V gene is TRBV14, the J gene TRBJ1-1; 8 bases are a match to TRBD1. This CDR3 has 17 residues. The trim removed 4 bases at V and 0 bases at J, leaving 10 bases unmatched. Germline CDR1 is SGHDN and CDR2 is FVKESK. The CDR3 DNA is TGTGCCAGCAGCCCTGGGTGGTGGGACAGGTTGAACACTGAAGCTTTCTTT. Its translation: CASSPGWWDRLNTEAFF. The complete variable domain, with remaining parts taken from reference TRBV14 and TRBJ1-1, reads EAGVTQFPSHSVIEKGQTVTLRCDPISGHDNLYWYRRVMGKEIKFLLHFVKESKQDESGMPNNRFLAERTGGTYSTLKVQPAELEDSGVYFCASSPGWWDRLNTEAFFGQGTRLTVV.

The chain has TRBV4-3 and TRBJ2-1; 8 bases line up with TRBD2. The CDR3 is 15 amino acids. V lost 0 bases and J lost 8; bases outside the gene matches: 6. The V gene's germline CDR1 is LGHNA and CDR2 YSLEER. The CDR3 reads CASSQDAGGTYEQFF. The CDR3 bases are TGCGCCAGCAGCCAAGATGCGGGGGGAACCTATGAGCAGTTCTTC.

This sequence joins TRBV7-6 and TRBJ2-2, with TRBD2 matching 15 bases. Germline CDR1 reads SGHVS; CDR2 reads FNYEAQ. The junction had 3 bases not matched to a gene; V was cut back by 3 bases and J by 4 bases. The CDR3 sequence is 17 residues long. The CDR3 region has the DNA TGTGCCAGCAGCTTCGGACTAGCGGGAGGGAGCACCGGGGAGCTGTTTTTT. It specifies CASSFGLAGGSTGELFF.

The chain links TRBV7-2 to TRBJ2-3; D gene unclear. The CDR3 extends over 15 amino acids. Trimming cost V 0 bases and J 0 bases, with 7 bases left between them. CDR1 is SGHTA and CDR2 is FQGNSA in the germline V gene. The CDR3 DNA reads as TGTGCCAGCAGCTTAGCAGGGCTTAGCACAGATACGCAGTATTTT. Protein sequence: CASSLAGLSTDTQYF.

This chain joins TRBV7-2 and TRBJ1-2, with D uncertain. This CDR3 is built from 15 residues. The V and J ends lost 2 bases and 0 bases respectively, with 10 bases between them. The germline V gene has CDR1 SGHTA and CDR2 FQGNSA. The CDR3 loop reads CASSLLDISNYGYTF. The CDR3 DNA follows: TGTGCCAGCAGCTTATTAGACATCTCTAACTATGGCTACACCTTC.

The V gene is TRBV2, the J gene TRBJ1-2, with unresolved D. The CDR3 length is 10 residues. V gave up 7 bases and J gave up 3 bases, with 3 bases separating them. Looked up from germline, CDR1 is SNHLY and CDR2 is FYNNEI. This CDR3 reads CASTDYGYTF. Here the CDR3 DNA reads TGTGCCAGCACCGACTATGGCTACACCTTC.

A single count supports this clone. The chain links TRBV19 to TRBJ1-3; D call uncertain. Trimming cost V 4 bases and J 3 bases, with 16 bases left between them. The CDR3 sequence is 16 residues long. Germline loops: CDR1 LNHDA, CDR2 SQIVND (reference sequence). The CDR3 spells CASSTSGRLIGNTIYF. DNA for the CDR3: TGTGCCAGTAGTACATCTGGACGGTTGATTGGAAACACCATATATTTT.

The chain uses TRBV30 and TRBJ2-7, with TRBD2 matching over 8 bases. Germline lookup yields CDR1 GTSNPN and CDR2 SVGIG (reference sequence). The V and J ends lost 1 base and 7 bases, in that order; junction bases with no gene match: 12. The CDR3 contains 15 residues. This chain's CDR3 is CAWSAGTRPWEEQYF. In DNA, the CDR3 is TGTGCCTGGAGTGCCGGGACTAGGCCATGGGAAGAGCAGTACTTC. The full variable domain, in which reference TRBV30 and TRBJ2-7 provide the parts outside the CDR3, is SQTIHQWPATLVQPVGSPLSLECTVEGTSNPNLYWYRQAAGRGLQLLFYSVGIGQISSEVPQNLSASRPQDRQFILSSKKLLLSDSGFYLCAWSAGTRPWEEQYFGPGTRLTVT.

The chain couples TRBV5-4 to TRBJ2-7; D perhaps matches TRBD2 (6 bases). The germline CDR1 and CDR2 sequences are SGHNT and YYREEE (reference sequence). Trimming pared 3 bases from V and 0 bases from J, leaving 10 bases between. This CDR3 has 14 residues. Here the CDR3 reads CASSSAGPSYEQYF. CDR3 sequence (DNA): TGTGCCAGCAGCTCCGCGGGACCCTCCTACGAGCAGTACTTC.

V gene TRBV21-1 combines with J gene TRBJ2-7. TRBV21-1 is designated a pseudogene. The CDR3 extends over 13 amino acids. CDR3 DNA sequence: TGTGCCAGCGGTTGGGCAGGAGCCTACGAGCAGTACTTC. Amino acids: CASGWAGAYEQYF.

The chain couples TRBV18 to TRBJ2-5, with TRBD1 matching over 11 bases. CDR3 length: 15 residues. Germline V gene lookup returns CDR1 KGHSH and CDR2 LQKENI. V shed 3 bases, J shed 3 bases, and the junction held 3 bases outside the gene matches. In DNA, the CDR3 is TGTGCCAGCTCACCGGGGGACAGGGGGGAAGAGACCCAGTACTTC. Protein product: CASSPGDRGEETQYF.